Reported below is one T cell receptor (beta chain). This sample is part of a study of blood T cell repertoires in COVID-19. Overall study context: Samples came from the United States, Italy and Spain, spanning acute and convalescent COVID-19.

The study drew participants aged about 18 to 89 years from approximately 25 US areas. Assignments of participants to cohorts depended upon their own reported clinical history. Two negative PCRs, clearance, or symptom resolution characterized the recovered Cohort 3 donors. Profiled with immunoSEQ multiplex PCR; TCRdb holds only in-frame clones, not every one. The repertoire holds about 300,000 clones, with about 89% as singletons. The V segment lost 4 bases and the J segment 6 bases; nucleotides outside the gene matches: 3. This CDR3 has 14 amino acids. In germline, CDR1 is MNHEY, CDR2 SVGAGI. This chain joins TRBV6-5 and TRBJ2-1; 10 nucleotides match TRBD2. Material for sequencing was PBMCs or T cells enriched from blood (not recorded which). The sequence was obtained from a man aged 55 to 70 who had recovered from COVID-19. CDR3: CASSWTSGVNEQFF. In DNA form, the CDR3 reads TGTGCCAGCAGTTGGACTAGCGGAGTCAATGAGCAGTTCTTC.